One T cell receptor (beta chain) is described in this entry. Its antigen is not identified. The data were taken from a study of cytomegalovirus exposure and HLA in healthy donors. Whole-study context: The study placed approximately 80% of its 398 genotyped donors in the Caucasian-associated ancestry cluster.

A multiplex PCR was run with 60 Vbeta primers and 13 Jbeta primers. Some clones are missing from TCRdb's copy, which holds only in-frame ones; the method was immunoSEQ multiplex PCR. Among 150,000 to 200,000 clones listed, roughly 84% were seen once. CDR3 length: 17 residues. With V trimmed by 8 bases and J by 1 base, 10 bases remained unmatched. Per germline, CDR1 SGHAT and CDR2 FQNNGV. Findings and caveats of the study: Earlier results showed most TCR beta V segments being productive about 87% or about 30% of the time. Usually a TCR sequence was rare, but some public TCRs were found in many donors. A link between a missense DCLRE1C variant and TCR beta V- and J-gene trimming emerged from a later analysis.

The receptor's source is a young man in good health and CMV-seropositive. The chain links TRBV11-2 to TRBJ2-2; 10 bases line up with TRBD2. Sequences were obtained from PBMCs. CDR3 coding DNA: TGTGCCAGCGGCAGAGCGGGAGGGGGTTGGAACACCGGGGAGCTGTTTTTT. This gives the protein CASGRAGGGWNTGELFF. Complete variable domain (other parts from reference TRBV11-2 and TRBJ2-2): EAGVAQSPRYKIIEKRQSVAFWCNPISGHATLYWYQQILGQGPKLLIQFQNNGVVDDSQLPKDRFSAERLKGVDSTLKIQPAKLEDSAVYLCASGRAGGGWNTGELFFGEGSRLTVL.